The 26 T cell receptor beta chains given below trace back to one sample, sequenced in a study of blood T cell repertoires in COVID-19. Libraries were prepared by immunoSEQ multiplex PCR; TCRdb keeps only in-frame clonotypes and omits some of them. Of 250,000 or so clones listed, approximately 84% are singletons. The sequencing input was peripheral blood. The receptors shown here come from a woman older than 75 with acute or convalescent COVID-19.

This clone was seen a handful of times. The chain couples TRBV3-1 (or the pseudogene TRBV3-2) to TRBJ1-5; no clear D gene. The CDR3 contains 13 residues. Trimming took 4 bases from V and 4 from J, leaving 8 bases between them. The V gene's germline CDR1 is LGHDT and CDR2 YNNKEL (reference sequence). CDR3 protein: CASSPSGNQPQHF. The CDR3 region has the DNA TGTGCCAGCAGCCCCTCGGGAAATCAGCCCCAGCATTTT.

The chain carries TRBV7-2 and TRBJ2-1, with TRBD2 identical over 16 bases. From germline, CDR1 is SGHTA and CDR2 FQGNSA. CDR3 length: 14 amino acids. V lost 5 bases to trimming and J lost 12 bases; unmatched junction nucleotides: 4. CDR3 protein: CASSLGTSGGAQFF. The DNA of the CDR3 is TGTGCCAGCAGCCTCGGGACTAGCGGGGGGGCGCAGTTCTTC.

V gene TRBV4-1 combines with J gene TRBJ1-1; no reliable D call. The V end was cut by 4 bases, the J end by 4 bases, with 16 bases between. Germline CDR1 reads MGHRA; CDR2 reads YSYEKL. The CDR3 is 15 amino acids. The CDR3 reads CASSLINSVGTEAFF. CDR3 nucleotides: TGCGCCAGCAGCCTAATCAACAGTGTAGGCACTGAAGCTTTCTTT.

The chain is built from TRBV7-9 and TRBJ1-4; D is uncertain. The CDR3 length is 15 residues. Germline-derived CDR1 and CDR2 are SEHNR and FQNEAQ (reference sequence). Trimming stripped 0 bases from V and 8 bases from J, with 13 bases between. The CDR3 loop is CASSLASNSKEKLFF. CDR3 DNA sequence: TGTGCCAGCAGCTTAGCAAGTAACAGTAAGGAAAAACTGTTTTTT. The variable domain in full, with the rest retrieved from reference TRBV7-9 and TRBJ1-4, is DTGVSQNPRHKITKRGQNVTFRCDPISEHNRLYWYRQTLGQGPEFLTYFQNEAQLEKSRLLSDRFSAERPKGSFSTLEIQRTEQGDSAMYLCASSLASNSKEKLFFGSGTQLSVL.

The CDR3 DNA sequence: TGTGCCAGCAGCTTCGGGAGGGCCGGGGAGCTGTTTTTT. Translated: CASSFGRAGELFF. V is TRBV5-6 and J is TRBJ2-2, with 8 bases identical to TRBD2. Germline V gives CDR1 SGHDT, CDR2 YYEEEE. Germline trimming cut 2 bases from V and 6 bases from J; bases unmatched to any gene: 0. This CDR3 contains 13 residues.

This chain connects TRBV28 to TRBJ1-4, with TRBD1 matching 12 bases. Germline V lookup: CDR1 MDHEN, CDR2 SYDVKM. Trimming took 10 bases from V and 10 from J; bases not matched to a gene: 16. The CDR3 spans 16 residues. CDR3: CATRDRGRGGIGKLFF. DNA of the CDR3: TGTGCCACCCGGGACAGGGGGCGCGGGGGTATAGGAAAACTGTTTTTT.

This clone was recorded once. The chain uses TRBV10-3 and TRBJ1-5; D unresolved. The germline gives CDR1 ENHRY, CDR2 SYGVKD. This CDR3 comprises 12 residues. V dropped 2 bases and J dropped 6 bases, with 5 bases sitting between them. DNA for the CDR3: TGTGCCATCAGTGAGACGGGTCAGCCCCAGCATTTT. It is translated as CAISETGQPQHF.

This chain uses TRBV11-2 with TRBJ2-2; TRBD1 is a possible D gene (6 bases). The V end lost 0 bases, the J end lost 4 bases, and 12 bases lay between the germline ends. Per germline, CDR1 SGHAT and CDR2 FQNNGV. The CDR3 is made up of 16 amino acids. In nucleotides, the CDR3 is TGTGCCAGCAGCTTAGATCCAAACAGGGTCACCGGGGAGCTGTTTTTT. Amino acid sequence: CASSLDPNRVTGELFF.

V and J are TRBV9 and TRBJ2-3; D is unresolved. This CDR3 spans 15 amino acids. Looked up from germline, CDR1 is SGDLS and CDR2 is YYNGEE. The V end lost 4 bases, the J end lost 0 bases, and 12 bases lay between the germline ends. The CDR3 DNA is TGTGCCAGCAGCCCCAGGTCGGTTAGCACAGATACGCAGTATTTT. Amino acid sequence: CASSPRSVSTDTQYF.

This clone showed up just a few times. The rearrangement joins TRBV6-5 to TRBJ1-1, with TRBD1 identical over 7 bases. Germline lookup yields CDR1 MNHEY and CDR2 SVGAGI. V lost 11 bases, J lost 4 bases, and 10 bases stayed unmatched. This CDR3 region has 13 residues. For the CDR3, the DNA is TGTGCCGTTGCGACAGGGTGGGCCACTGAAGCTTTCTTT. Translating it yields CAVATGWATEAFF.

This chain uses TRBV4-3 with TRBJ2-1; 10 bases line up with TRBD2. CDR1 and CDR2 (germline): LGHNA, YSLEER. This CDR3 has 15 residues. V lost 4 bases and J lost 2; bases outside the gene matches: 2. CDR3 coding DNA: TGCGCCAGCAGCCGAGCGGGGGGGGCCTACAATGAGCAGTTCTTC. Encoded protein: CASSRAGGAYNEQFF.

This clone has more than one count but fewer than ten. The chain carries TRBV19 and TRBJ1-1; TRBD1 agrees at 8 bases. There are 14 residues in the CDR3. Losses at the gene ends were 4 bases for V and 3 bases for J; bases not matched to a gene: 4. The V gene's germline CDR1 is LNHDA and CDR2 SQIVND (reference sequence). CDR3 in DNA: TGTGCCAGTAGTAAGGACAGGGCCTACACTGAAGCTTTCTTT. As protein: CASSKDRAYTEAFF.

This clone has a single count. This chain links TRBV4-1 with TRBJ1-1; the D gene is possibly TRBD1 (6 bases). The CDR3 sequence is 13 residues long. Germline V lookup: CDR1 MGHRA, CDR2 YSYEKL. V was trimmed by 3 bases and J by 7 bases, leaving 12 bases between them. CDR3 DNA sequence: TGCGCCAGCAGCCATACAGGGATTAATGAAGCTTTCTTT. Its translation is CASSHTGINEAFF.

The chain employs TRBV7-2 and TRBJ2-1; the match to TRBD1 covers 8 bases. The CDR3 has 15 amino acids. Losses at the gene ends were 5 bases for V and 4 bases for J; bases not matched to a gene: 7. Germline V CDR1 and CDR2: SGHTA, FQGNSA. The CDR3 nucleotides are TGTGCCAGCAGCCCAGTCAGGGACAGGTACAATGAGCAGTTCTTC. Residues: CASSPVRDRYNEQFF.

CDR3: CASSPQGAYYEQYF. The CDR3 DNA reads TGTGCCAGCAGTCCCCAGGGGGCGTACTACGAGCAGTACTTC. The V call is TRBV6-5, the J call TRBJ2-7, with 8 bases fitting TRBD1. This CDR3 spans 14 amino acids. Germline V gives CDR1 MNHEY, CDR2 SVGAGI. Trimming took 5 bases from V and 3 from J; bases not matched to a gene: 6.

This chain uses TRBV4-1 with TRBJ2-2; maybe TRBD2 (6 bases). Germline-derived CDR1 and CDR2 are MGHRA and YSYEKL. The CDR3 has 16 residues. V lost 0 bases and J lost 4, with 12 bases in between. CDR3 residues: CASSQDPGVSTGELFF. CDR3 coding DNA: TGCGCCAGCAGCCAAGATCCGGGGGTGAGCACCGGGGAGCTGTTTTTT.

This chain connects TRBV7-9 to TRBJ2-2; D remains ambiguous. The ends were cut back, 1 base at V and 4 bases at J, with 7 bases in the middle. From germline, CDR1 is SEHNR and CDR2 FQNEAQ (reference sequence). The CDR3 contains 14 residues. This CDR3 reads CASSLGQATGELFF. CDR3 coding DNA: TGTGCCAGCAGCTTAGGGCAGGCCACCGGGGAGCTGTTTTTT.

This clone came up a few times. This sequence joins TRBV6-2 or TRBV6-3 and TRBJ1-5; a possible D gene is TRBD1 (6 bases). The CDR3 spans 20 residues. Trimming took 2 bases from V and 0 from J, leaving 23 bases between them. Germline CDR1 reads MNHEY; CDR2 reads SVGEGT. The CDR3 nucleotides are TGTGCCAGCAGTTACGCGTCCGGGACCTCGTTCAGGGGTAGCAATCAGCCCCAGCATTTT. It yields the protein CASSYASGTSFRGSNQPQHF.

The rearrangement uses TRBV6-2 or TRBV6-3 and TRBJ1-1, with no clear D. The CDR3 has 14 amino acids. Trimming stripped 3 bases from V and 0 bases from J, with 8 bases between. Germline loops: CDR1 MNHEY, CDR2 SVGEGT. CDR3 DNA: TGTGCCAGCAGTTATGAGCCCCTGAACACTGAAGCTTTCTTT. Its translation: CASSYEPLNTEAFF.

The V and J genes are TRBV6-1 and TRBJ1-2; D unresolved. The CDR3 extends over 13 amino acids. Deletions cut 2 bases from V and 2 bases from J, with 6 bases between. CDR1 is MNHNS, CDR2 SASEGT, per germline. CDR3 region: CASSEQANYGYTF. CDR3 nucleotide sequence: TGTGCCAGCAGTGAACAGGCCAACTATGGCTACACCTTC.

J is TRBJ2-6 and V is TRBV9; TRBD2 matches at 10 bases. The trim removed 0 bases at V and 4 bases at J, leaving 7 bases unmatched. The CDR3 has 18 amino acids. CDR1 SGDLS and CDR2 YYNGEE come from the germline V gene. The CDR3 here is CASSVVPSGRTGANVLTF. The CDR3 DNA sequence: TGTGCCAGCAGCGTAGTGCCTAGCGGGAGAACCGGGGCCAACGTCCTGACTTTC.

This chain links TRBV18 with TRBJ1-5; 7 bases map to TRBD1. Germline loops: CDR1 KGHSH, CDR2 LQKENI. Germline trimming cut 6 bases from V and 5 bases from J; bases unmatched to any gene: 4. The CDR3 covers 13 residues. The CDR3 DNA is TGTGCCAGCTCCCCCACAGGGGATCAGCCCCAGCATTTT. Its protein is CASSPTGDQPQHF.

This clone occurred a few times. The rearrangement uses TRBV7-2 and TRBJ2-7; TRBD2 agrees at 11 bases. Germline assignment: CDR1 SGHTA and CDR2 FQGNSA. V shed 0 bases and J 2 bases; nucleotides not matched to a gene: 6. CDR3 length: 17 amino acids. CDR3: CASSLAPLAGGAYEQYF. The CDR3 bases are TGTGCCAGCAGCTTAGCTCCCCTAGCGGGGGGAGCCTACGAGCAGTACTTC.

The chain couples TRBV10-3 to TRBJ1-2; D is perhaps TRBD1 (5 bases). The V and J ends lost 1 base and 6 bases respectively, with 9 bases between them. CDR3 size: 13 residues. Germline V CDR1 and CDR2: ENHRY, SYGVKD. CDR3 amino acids: CAISEWGDNGYTF. Here the CDR3 DNA reads TGTGCCATCAGTGAGTGGGGGGATAATGGCTACACCTTC.

The chain employs TRBV7-2 and TRBJ1-5; D call uncertain. Trimming pared 1 base from V and 3 bases from J, leaving 7 bases between. Per the germline V gene, CDR1 is SGHTA and CDR2 is FQGNSA. CDR3 length: 14 amino acids. CDR3 in DNA: TGTGCCAGCAGCTTAGGTACAGTCAATCAGCCCCAGCATTTT. This sequence encodes CASSLGTVNQPQHF.

This sequence joins TRBV11-3 and TRBJ2-2, with a possible D match to TRBD2 (5 bases). Germline assignment: CDR1 SGHNT and CDR2 YENEEA. The CDR3 runs to 14 residues. V was pared by 6 bases and J by 4 bases, with 12 bases between. CDR3 DNA: TGTGCCAGCAGATCGGGCGGAGGCACCGGGGAGCTGTTTTTT. Protein: CASRSGGGTGELFF.